This T cell receptor (beta chain) is drawn from a study of blood T cell repertoires in COVID-19. Background on the study: There were acute and convalescent COVID-19 samples, and they came from the United States, Italy and Spain. PBMCs, B-cell-depleted T cells, or T cells provided the cDNA or gDNA that made up the material.

Germline CDR1 reads MNHEY; CDR2 reads SMNVEV (reference sequence). The CDR3 totals 17 residues. Trimming removed 4 bases from V and 6 bases from J, with 23 bases in between. Authors' data handling: Amplification from reference gene primers served as the basis for estimated nucleated cell counts. Sequenced by immunoSEQ multiplex PCR; TCRdb stores in-frame clones only, minus some. V and J calls and clone size are given by that table; D and trimming were obtained from the DNA. The sample yields 450,000 to 500,000 clones, roughly 85% seen once. Source material: peripheral blood. V usage is TRBV27 and J usage is TRBJ2-3, with D perhaps TRBD2 (7 bases). The sequence was collected from a human donor in a cohort sampled during active COVID-19. The CDR3 nucleotides are TGTGCCAGCAGTTCCCTAGGGGGGGGCGGGAGAAGGGATACGCAGTATTTT. Encoded protein: CASSSLGGGGRRDTQYF.